In this sample, the clone carrying this T cell receptor beta chain turned up a few times. This CDR3 spans 14 amino acids. The trim removed 5 bases at V and 7 bases at J, leaving 6 bases unmatched. Germline lookup yields CDR1 SGHKS and CDR2 YYEKEE (reference sequence). The sample comes from a study of T-cell memory formation after mild COVID-19. Overall study context: Largely donor-specific TCR clusters were found.

MiXCR, run by TCRdb on the 5' RACE reads, gives a single entry per CDR3 protein. Of about 170,000 distinct CDR3 sequences in the sample, approximately 12% were seen once. The J gene is TRBJ2-1, the V gene TRBV5-5; 10 bases align to TRBD1. This sequence originates from a man aged 18 to 29 who had mild COVID-19 (a few samples of this study predate the infection). Cell type and time point are not known. Input material: PBMCs or a T cell subset sorted from them (not recorded which). The CDR3 sequence: CASSYGTGANEQFF. The CDR3 coding sequence is TGTGCCAGCAGTTACGGGACAGGGGCGAATGAGCAGTTCTTC.